The source of this T cell receptor beta chain is a study of OX40 agonist ivuxolimab in advanced cancers. Study in general: Three individuals attained partial responses, comprising one hepatocellular carcinoma case and two cutaneous melanoma cases.

The study's findings and limits: More expanded clones were seen, on average, in CD8+ T cells than in CD4+.

Assay: immunoSEQ multiplex PCR; the TCRdb copy retains only in-frame clones and omits some. Of around 69,000 clones in the sample, around 89% are singletons; the top ten hold 6.5%. Any history of autoimmune disease or systemic immunosuppression disqualified patients. The CDR3 has 13 residues. Germline CDR1 and CDR2: SGHTA and FQGTGA. V gave up 2 bases and J gave up 1 base, with 5 bases separating them. Of note for this clone: What it recognizes is unknown.

The sequenced sample was CD4+ or CD8+ T cells sorted from blood, obtained in a trial of the OX40 agonist ivuxolimab. The gene calls are TRBV7-3 and TRBJ1-1; D uncertain. The receptor was isolated from an adult with an advanced solid tumor such as melanoma, head and neck, liver or kidney cancer. The CDR3 coding sequence is TGTGCCAGCAGCTTAGCAGGGAACACTGAAGCTTTCTTT. It yields the protein CASSLAGNTEAFF.